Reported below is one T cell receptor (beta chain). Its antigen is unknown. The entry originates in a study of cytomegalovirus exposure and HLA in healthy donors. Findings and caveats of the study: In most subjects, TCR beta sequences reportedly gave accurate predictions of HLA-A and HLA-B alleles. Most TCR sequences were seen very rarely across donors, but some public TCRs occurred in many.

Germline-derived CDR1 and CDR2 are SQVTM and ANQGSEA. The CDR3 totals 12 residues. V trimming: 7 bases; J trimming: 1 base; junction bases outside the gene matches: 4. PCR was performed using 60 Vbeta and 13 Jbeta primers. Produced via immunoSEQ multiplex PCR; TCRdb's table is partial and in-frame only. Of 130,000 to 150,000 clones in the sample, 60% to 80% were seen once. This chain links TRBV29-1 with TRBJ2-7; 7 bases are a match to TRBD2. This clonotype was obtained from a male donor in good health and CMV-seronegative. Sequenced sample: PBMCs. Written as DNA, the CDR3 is TGCAGCGCTATGGGACTATCCTACGAGCAGTACTTC. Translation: CSAMGLSYEQYF.